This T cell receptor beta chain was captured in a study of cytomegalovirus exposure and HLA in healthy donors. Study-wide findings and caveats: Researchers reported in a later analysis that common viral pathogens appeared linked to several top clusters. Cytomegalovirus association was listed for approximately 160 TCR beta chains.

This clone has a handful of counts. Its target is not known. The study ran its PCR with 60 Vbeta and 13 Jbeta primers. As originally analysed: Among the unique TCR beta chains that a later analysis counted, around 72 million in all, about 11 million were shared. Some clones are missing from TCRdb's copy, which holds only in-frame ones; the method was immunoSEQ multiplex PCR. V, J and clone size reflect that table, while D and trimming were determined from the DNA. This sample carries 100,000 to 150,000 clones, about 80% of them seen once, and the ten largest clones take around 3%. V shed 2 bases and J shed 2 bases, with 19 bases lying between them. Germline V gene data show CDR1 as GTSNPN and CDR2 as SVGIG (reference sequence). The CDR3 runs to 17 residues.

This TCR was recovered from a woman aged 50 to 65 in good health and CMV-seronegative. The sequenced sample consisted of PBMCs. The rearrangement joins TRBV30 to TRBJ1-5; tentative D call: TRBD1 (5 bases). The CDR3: CAWSQGQTSGGNQPQHF. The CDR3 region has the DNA TGTGCCTGGAGTCAGGGTCAGACGAGTGGCGGCAATCAGCCCCAGCATTTT. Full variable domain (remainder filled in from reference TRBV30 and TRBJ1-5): SQTIHQWPATLVQPVGSPLSLECTVEGTSNPNLYWYRQAAGRGLQLLFYSVGIGQISSEVPQNLSASRPQDRQFILSSKKLLLSDSGFYLCAWSQGQTSGGNQPQHFGDGTRLSIL.